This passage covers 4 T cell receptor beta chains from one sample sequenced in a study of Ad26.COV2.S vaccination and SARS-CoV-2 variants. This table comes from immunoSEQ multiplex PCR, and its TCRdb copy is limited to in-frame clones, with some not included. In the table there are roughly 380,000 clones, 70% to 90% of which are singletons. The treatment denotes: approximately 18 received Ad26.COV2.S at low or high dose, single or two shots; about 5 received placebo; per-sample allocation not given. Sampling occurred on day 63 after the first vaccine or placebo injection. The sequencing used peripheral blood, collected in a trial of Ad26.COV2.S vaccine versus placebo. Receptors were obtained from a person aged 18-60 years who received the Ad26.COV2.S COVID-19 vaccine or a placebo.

This CDR3 is CASSQDLGAGELFF. CDR3 DNA sequence: TGTGCCAGCAGCCAAGATCTCGGAGCTGGGGAGCTGTTTTTT. The V gene is TRBV3-1 (or the pseudogene TRBV3-2), the J gene TRBJ2-2; D gene unclear. The V gene's germline CDR1 is LGHDT and CDR2 YNNKEL (reference sequence). Trimming pared 0 bases from V and 8 bases from J, leaving 10 bases between. The CDR3 is 14 amino acids.

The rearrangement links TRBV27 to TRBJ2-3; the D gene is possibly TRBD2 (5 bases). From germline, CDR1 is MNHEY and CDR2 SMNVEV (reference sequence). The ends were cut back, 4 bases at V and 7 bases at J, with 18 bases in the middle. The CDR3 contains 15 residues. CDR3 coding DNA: TGTGCCAGCAGTTCTCCGATGATGCTCGGGAATACGCAGTATTTT. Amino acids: CASSSPMMLGNTQYF.

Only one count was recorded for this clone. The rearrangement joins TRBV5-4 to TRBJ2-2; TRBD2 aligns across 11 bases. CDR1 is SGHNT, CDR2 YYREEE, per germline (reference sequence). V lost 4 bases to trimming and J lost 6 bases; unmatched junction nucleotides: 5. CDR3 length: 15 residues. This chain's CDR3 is CASSILAGAPGELFF. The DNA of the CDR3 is TGTGCCAGCAGCATACTAGCGGGGGCACCCGGGGAGCTGTTTTTT.

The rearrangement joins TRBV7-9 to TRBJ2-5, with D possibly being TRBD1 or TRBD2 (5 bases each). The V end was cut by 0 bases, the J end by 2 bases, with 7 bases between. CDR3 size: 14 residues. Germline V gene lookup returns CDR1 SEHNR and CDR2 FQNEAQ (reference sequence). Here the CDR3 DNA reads TGTGCCAGCAGCTTAGCTGGGGGTCAAGAGACCCAGTACTTC. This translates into CASSLAGGQETQYF.